Listed below are T cell receptor beta chains from one sample, sequenced in a study of cytomegalovirus exposure and HLA in healthy donors. Assay used: immunoSEQ multiplex PCR; TCRdb lists only in-frame clones, some missing. In the table there are some 200,000 clones, roughly 60% of which are singletons. Sequencing used PBMCs. These receptor sequences come from a man in his forties in good health and CMV-seronegative. Each CDR3 is given with its conserved first and last residue. Each record gives: CDR3 protein, CDR3 DNA, J gene, D gene, clone size, V gene. A D gene is named only where the DNA matches it firmly. Some rows mark clone size as missing; the rest say once, few, many or name a class of expanded clone.

cdr3_aa: CASSVDSRTDTQYF
cdr3_nt: TGTGCCAGCAGCGTGGACAGCCGCACAGATACGCAGTATTTT
j_call: TRBJ2-3
d_call: .
clone_size: few
v_call: TRBV11-3

cdr3_aa: CATSRATGGVNYGYTF
cdr3_nt: TGTGCCACCAGCAGAGCAACAGGGGGGGTTAACTATGGCTACACCTTC
j_call: TRBJ1-2
d_call: TRBD1
clone_size: .
v_call: TRBV15

cdr3_aa: CASSIPGTGGDEQFF
cdr3_nt: TGTGCCAGCAGCATCCCCGGGACAGGGGGCGATGAGCAGTTCTTC
j_call: TRBJ2-1
d_call: TRBD1
clone_size: few
v_call: TRBV7-2

cdr3_aa: CASSLESGFTYEQYF
cdr3_nt: TGCGCCAGCAGCTTGGAGTCAGGATTTACCTACGAGCAGTACTTC
j_call: TRBJ2-7
d_call: .
clone_size: few
v_call: TRBV5-1

cdr3_aa: CASSPGLGPTDTQYF
cdr3_nt: TGTGCCAGCAGCCCCGGACTAGGCCCCACAGATACGCAGTATTTT
j_call: TRBJ2-3
d_call: TRBD2
clone_size: .
v_call: TRBV7-6

cdr3_aa: CASSFAQSTGELFF
cdr3_nt: TGTGCCAGCAGCTTCGCACAGAGCACCGGGGAGCTGTTTTTT
j_call: TRBJ2-2
d_call: .
clone_size: .
v_call: TRBV5-6

cdr3_aa: CAWSVGAEGVRHF
cdr3_nt: TGTGCCTGGAGTGTAGGGGCTGAAGGGGTTCGGCATTTT
j_call: TRBJ1-5
d_call: .
clone_size: .
v_call: TRBV30

cdr3_aa: CASNRLAGGNEQFF
cdr3_nt: TGTGCCAGCAACCGACTAGCGGGAGGCAATGAGCAGTTCTTC
j_call: TRBJ2-1
d_call: TRBD2
clone_size: .
v_call: TRBV5-6

cdr3_aa: CASSPRTSGAYEQYF
cdr3_nt: TGCGCCAGCAGCCCTAGGACTAGCGGGGCCTACGAGCAGTACTTC
j_call: TRBJ2-7
d_call: TRBD2
clone_size: .
v_call: TRBV5-1

cdr3_aa: CASGLVRLARTYEQYF
cdr3_nt: TGTGCTAGTGGTTTGGTGAGACTAGCGAGAACCTACGAGCAGTACTTC
j_call: TRBJ2-7
d_call: TRBD2
clone_size: few
v_call: TRBV12-5

cdr3_aa: CASSQDRANEQFF
cdr3_nt: TGCGCCAGCAGCCAAGATCGAGCTAATGAGCAGTTCTTC
j_call: TRBJ2-1
d_call: .
clone_size: .
v_call: TRBV4-3

cdr3_aa: CASSQGGLGTDTQYF
cdr3_nt: TGTGCCAGCAGCCAAGGGGGCTTAGGGACAGATACGCAGTATTTT
j_call: TRBJ2-3
d_call: TRBD1
clone_size: .
v_call: TRBV7-2

cdr3_aa: CASSLEEGTEQYF
cdr3_nt: TGTGCCAGCAGCTTAGAGGAGGGAACCGAGCAGTACTTC
j_call: TRBJ2-7
d_call: .
clone_size: .
v_call: TRBV11-2

cdr3_aa: CASSSRQKGDSPLHF
cdr3_nt: TGTGCCAGCAGTTCCAGACAAAAGGGGGATTCACCCCTCCACTTT
j_call: TRBJ1-6
d_call: .
clone_size: .
v_call: TRBV6-6

cdr3_aa: CASSLGGNSYEQYF
cdr3_nt: TGTGCCAGCAGCTTGGGAGGAAACTCCTACGAGCAGTACTTC
j_call: TRBJ2-7
d_call: .
clone_size: few
v_call: TRBV5-6

cdr3_aa: CASSEYGKQGQETQYF
cdr3_nt: TGTGCCAGCAGTGAATACGGGAAACAGGGCCAAGAGACCCAGTACTTC
j_call: TRBJ2-5
d_call: .
clone_size: .
v_call: TRBV25-1

cdr3_aa: CASSQGLAGGQETQYF
cdr3_nt: TGTGCCAGCAGCCAAGGACTAGCGGGGGGCCAAGAGACCCAGTACTTC
j_call: TRBJ2-5
d_call: TRBD2
clone_size: .
v_call: TRBV5-4

cdr3_aa: CASSPSRGGQTDTQYF
cdr3_nt: TGTGCCAGCAGCCCATCGCGGGGGGGCCAGACAGATACGCAGTATTTT
j_call: TRBJ2-3
d_call: TRBD2
clone_size: .
v_call: TRBV9

cdr3_aa: CAWSRGGADGYTF
cdr3_nt: TGTGCCTGGAGTCGAGGGGGCGCCGATGGCTACACCTTC
j_call: TRBJ1-2
d_call: TRBD1
clone_size: .
v_call: TRBV30

cdr3_aa: CASSLGDRVLTGELFF
cdr3_nt: TGTGCCAGCAGCTTAGGGGACAGGGTTCTCACCGGGGAGCTGTTTTTT
j_call: TRBJ2-2
d_call: TRBD1
clone_size: .
v_call: TRBV7-6

cdr3_aa: CATSRDLWGVSGNTIYF
cdr3_nt: TGTGCCACCAGCAGAGATCTATGGGGGGTGTCTGGAAACACCATATATTTT
j_call: TRBJ1-3
d_call: .
clone_size: .
v_call: TRBV15

cdr3_aa: CASSPPWTGFGYEQYF
cdr3_nt: TGTGCCAGTAGTCCTCCCTGGACAGGGTTCGGATACGAGCAGTACTTC
j_call: TRBJ2-7
d_call: TRBD1
clone_size: .
v_call: TRBV19

cdr3_aa: CSVGQKYEQYF
cdr3_nt: TGCAGCGTTGGGCAGAAATACGAGCAGTACTTC
j_call: TRBJ2-7
d_call: .
clone_size: .
v_call: TRBV29-1

cdr3_aa: CATSRDSGNEQFF
cdr3_nt: TGTGCCACCAGCAGAGATTCCGGCAATGAGCAGTTCTTC
j_call: TRBJ2-1
d_call: .
clone_size: .
v_call: TRBV15

cdr3_aa: CAWSEGANYGYTF
cdr3_nt: TGTGCCTGGAGTGAAGGAGCTAACTATGGCTACACCTTC
j_call: TRBJ1-2
d_call: .
clone_size: .
v_call: TRBV30

cdr3_aa: CASSLDGVSPLHF
cdr3_nt: TGTGCCAGCAGCTTAGATGGAGTTTCACCCCTCCACTTT
j_call: TRBJ1-6
d_call: .
clone_size: once
v_call: TRBV7-8

cdr3_aa: CAIRSDRDAGNTIYF
cdr3_nt: TGTGCCATCAGAAGCGACAGGGACGCTGGAAACACCATATATTTT
j_call: TRBJ1-3
d_call: TRBD1
clone_size: few
v_call: TRBV10-3

cdr3_aa: CASSVDGQRQTSSYGYTF
cdr3_nt: TGTGCCAGCAGCGTGGACGGACAACGACAGACATCAAGTTATGGCTACACCTTC
j_call: TRBJ1-2
d_call: .
clone_size: few
v_call: TRBV9